A single sample is the source of the 16 T cell receptor beta chains below, sequenced in a study of blood T cell repertoires in COVID-19. Sequenced by immunoSEQ multiplex PCR; TCRdb stores in-frame clones only, minus some. Among some 170,000 clones listed, over 75% were seen once. The sequencing input was peripheral blood. The source of these receptors is a man aged 60-69 years with active or convalescent COVID-19.

The V gene is TRBV2, the J gene TRBJ2-2; TRBD2 agrees at 8 bases. The germline gives CDR1 SNHLY, CDR2 FYNNEI. Trimming cost V 5 bases and J 0 bases; bases outside gene matches: 2. The CDR3 sequence is 15 residues long. This CDR3 is CASSRAGANTGELFF. CDR3 DNA: TGTGCCAGCAGTCGAGCGGGGGCGAACACCGGGGAGCTGTTTTTT.

DNA of the CDR3: TGTGCCAGCTCGGCGAGGCAAGGAGAGACCCAGTACTTC. This gives the protein CASSARQGETQYF. The rearrangement uses TRBV18 and TRBJ2-5; D is undetermined. Between the trimmed V and J ends, which lost 6 bases and 4 bases, there was a span of 12 bases. CDR1 and CDR2 (germline): KGHSH, LQKENI. The CDR3 sequence is 13 residues long.

CDR3 sequence (DNA): TGCGCCAGCAGTGAGTCTGGCAGTATCAATGAGCAGTTCTTC. Translated, it gives CASSESGSINEQFF. J is TRBJ2-1 and V is TRBV10-1; no definite D call. CDR1 is WNHNN and CDR2 is SYGVQD in the germline V gene (reference sequence). Trimming pared 0 bases from V and 6 bases from J, leaving 9 bases between. The CDR3 covers 14 residues.

The chain has TRBV2 and TRBJ1-2, with TRBD1 identical over 7 bases. Germline CDR1 reads SNHLY; CDR2 reads FYNNEI. The trim removed 6 bases at V and 0 bases at J, leaving 7 bases unmatched. The CDR3 is made up of 15 amino acids. CDR3 sequence reads: CASRTRDRANYGYTF. CDR3 DNA sequence: TGTGCCAGCAGGACCAGGGACAGAGCTAACTATGGCTACACCTTC.

J is TRBJ1-4 and V is TRBV5-1; D is unresolved. Germline values: CDR1 SGHRS, CDR2 YFSETQ. The CDR3 is 12 amino acids. V shed 5 bases and J shed 4 bases, with 6 bases lying between them. Written as DNA, the CDR3 is TGCGCCAGCAGACAGTATAATGAAAAACTGTTTTTT. This sequence encodes CASRQYNEKLFF.

The chain is built from TRBV7-2 and TRBJ1-1, with 8 positions matching TRBD1. The V segment lost 5 bases and the J segment 6 bases; nucleotides outside the gene matches: 8. The CDR3 covers 14 residues. The germline gives CDR1 SGHTA, CDR2 FQGNSA. As DNA, the CDR3 is TGTGCCAGCAGCCCCGACAGGGGAGGAGCTGAAGCTTTCTTT. Residues: CASSPDRGGAEAFF.

This clone was seen a handful of times. The chain recombines TRBV7-9 with TRBJ2-1; D gene unclear. From germline, CDR1 is SEHNR and CDR2 FQNEAQ (reference sequence). CDR3 size: 13 residues. The ends were cut back, 2 bases at V and 10 bases at J, with 12 bases in the middle. The DNA for the CDR3 is TGTGCCAGCAGCTTAAGTACTGCGAGAGAGCAGTTCTTC. Protein: CASSLSTAREQFF. The full variable domain, its missing parts supplied by reference TRBV7-9 and TRBJ2-1, is DTGVSQNPRHKITKRGQNVTFRCDPISEHNRLYWYRQTLGQGPEFLTYFQNEAQLEKSRLLSDRFSAERPKGSFSTLEIQRTEQGDSAMYLCASSLSTAREQFFGPGTRLTVL.

The count of this clone is one. V and J are TRBV5-4 and TRBJ1-6; the match to TRBD1 covers 8 bases. V was pared by 2 bases and J by 8 bases, with 3 bases of the junction left unmatched. CDR1 is SGHNT, CDR2 YYREEE, per germline (reference sequence). The CDR3 runs to 14 residues. The CDR3 loop reads CASSFDRGDSPLHF. The CDR3 nucleotides are TGTGCCAGCAGCTTCGACAGGGGAGATTCACCCCTCCACTTT.

The V and J genes are TRBV4-1 and TRBJ2-1, with TRBD2 matching 12 bases. The germline V gene encodes CDR1 MGHRA and CDR2 YSYEKL. This CDR3 contains 16 residues. V lost 4 bases to trimming and J lost 3 bases; unmatched junction nucleotides: 4. The DNA of the CDR3 is TGCGCCAGCAGCCCCCGGACTAGCGGGAACTACAATGAGCAGTTCTTC. Amino acids: CASSPRTSGNYNEQFF.

The chain is built from TRBV4-1 and TRBJ2-1; TRBD2 matches 13 bases. V shed 4 bases, J shed 5 bases, and the junction held 5 bases outside the gene matches. Germline assignment: CDR1 MGHRA and CDR2 YSYEKL. This CDR3 region has 16 residues. The CDR3 loop is CASSPGLAGDHNEQFF. The CDR3 bases are TGCGCCAGCAGCCCCGGACTAGCGGGGGACCACAATGAGCAGTTCTTC.

V gene TRBV2 combines with J gene TRBJ1-5; D not certain. The CDR3 totals 15 residues. V lost 8 bases, J lost 0 bases, and 14 bases lay in between. Per germline, CDR1 SNHLY and CDR2 FYNNEI. CDR3 protein: CASLSPQYSNQPQHF. CDR3 nucleotide sequence: TGTGCCAGCTTATCCCCCCAGTATAGCAATCAGCCCCAGCATTTT.

The CDR3 protein is CASSQARLAGVETQYF. The CDR3 DNA is TGTGCCAGCAGCCAAGCGAGACTAGCGGGAGTAGAGACCCAGTACTTC. V is TRBV14 and J is TRBJ2-5, with 12 positions matching TRBD2. V dropped 1 base and J dropped 4; count of bases not matched to a gene: 4. This CDR3 is built from 16 residues. The germline CDR1 and CDR2 sequences are SGHDN and FVKESK.

The V and J genes are TRBV5-1 and TRBJ2-5, with D possibly TRBD2 on 5 matching bases. The CDR3 consists of 13 residues. Trimming pared 4 bases from V and 2 bases from J, leaving 9 bases between. Per germline, CDR1 SGHRS and CDR2 YFSETQ. The DNA of the CDR3 is TGCGCCAGCAGCCCGGACTTTCAAGAGACCCAGTACTTC. It is translated as CASSPDFQETQYF.

The genes are TRBV29-1 and TRBJ2-3; 8 nucleotides agree with TRBD1. The germline CDR1 and CDR2 sequences are SQVTM and ANQGSEA. With V trimmed by 3 bases and J by 0 bases, 2 bases remained unmatched. The CDR3 runs to 14 residues. Written as DNA, the CDR3 is TGCAGCGTTGACAGGGGGCGAAGCACAGATACGCAGTATTTT. It yields the protein CSVDRGRSTDTQYF.

The CDR3 coding sequence is TGTGCCAGCAGCCGGGGGGAACTCAGGAGCTCCTACAATGAGCAGTTCTTC. Amino acid sequence: CASSRGELRSSYNEQFF. The gene calls are TRBV3-1 (or the pseudogene TRBV3-2) and TRBJ2-1; possible D gene TRBD2, 6 bases. The CDR3 runs to 17 residues. The V gene lost 4 bases and the J gene lost 0 bases, with 16 bases spanning the gap. Germline CDR1 is LGHDT and CDR2 is YNNKEL (reference sequence).

The J gene is TRBJ2-3, the V gene TRBV6-6; D may be TRBD1 (6 bases). The V end lost 6 bases, the J end lost 2 bases, and 15 bases lay between the germline ends. CDR1 and CDR2 from the germline V gene are MNHNY and SVGAGI (reference sequence). This CDR3 comprises 15 residues. The CDR3 DNA follows: TGTGCCAGCAGACGACCAGAGGGGGACACAGATACGCAGTATTTT. Encoded protein: CASRRPEGDTDTQYF.